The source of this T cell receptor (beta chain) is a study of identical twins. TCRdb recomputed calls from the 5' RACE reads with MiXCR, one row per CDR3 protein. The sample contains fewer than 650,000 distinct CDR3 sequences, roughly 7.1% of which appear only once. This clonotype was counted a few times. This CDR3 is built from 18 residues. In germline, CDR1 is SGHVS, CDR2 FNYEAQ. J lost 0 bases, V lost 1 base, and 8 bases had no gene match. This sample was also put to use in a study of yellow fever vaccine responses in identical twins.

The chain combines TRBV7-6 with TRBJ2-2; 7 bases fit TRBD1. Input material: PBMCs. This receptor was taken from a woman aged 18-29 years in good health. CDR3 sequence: CASSLEGGQEPNTGELFF. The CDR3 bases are TGTGCCAGCAGCTTAGAAGGAGGACAGGAGCCGAACACCGGGGAGCTGTTTTTT.